This T cell receptor beta chain is drawn from a study of T-cell reconstitution after alpha-beta-depleted transplantation in children. This clonotype was detected only a few times. The authors prepared the TCRbeta library with unique molecular identifiers. A single record per CDR3 protein comes from TCRdb applying MiXCR to the PCR reads. Altogether about 270,000 distinct CDR3 sequences are present, roughly 9.5% being singletons, with the ten largest covering 10%. Deletions cut 4 bases from V and 1 base from J, with 10 bases between. The CDR3 covers 14 residues. The germline gives CDR1 SGHRS, CDR2 YFSETQ.

This TCR came from a human donor who donated a stem cell graft to a child with SCID. The sample consisted of PBMCs from the stem cell graft donor, taken from the stem cell graft. This rearrangement joins TRBV5-1 to TRBJ2-3; D not certain. The CDR3 spells CASSPNPRTDTQYF. CDR3 sequence (DNA): TGCGCCAGCAGCCCAAACCCCCGCACAGATACGCAGTATTTT.